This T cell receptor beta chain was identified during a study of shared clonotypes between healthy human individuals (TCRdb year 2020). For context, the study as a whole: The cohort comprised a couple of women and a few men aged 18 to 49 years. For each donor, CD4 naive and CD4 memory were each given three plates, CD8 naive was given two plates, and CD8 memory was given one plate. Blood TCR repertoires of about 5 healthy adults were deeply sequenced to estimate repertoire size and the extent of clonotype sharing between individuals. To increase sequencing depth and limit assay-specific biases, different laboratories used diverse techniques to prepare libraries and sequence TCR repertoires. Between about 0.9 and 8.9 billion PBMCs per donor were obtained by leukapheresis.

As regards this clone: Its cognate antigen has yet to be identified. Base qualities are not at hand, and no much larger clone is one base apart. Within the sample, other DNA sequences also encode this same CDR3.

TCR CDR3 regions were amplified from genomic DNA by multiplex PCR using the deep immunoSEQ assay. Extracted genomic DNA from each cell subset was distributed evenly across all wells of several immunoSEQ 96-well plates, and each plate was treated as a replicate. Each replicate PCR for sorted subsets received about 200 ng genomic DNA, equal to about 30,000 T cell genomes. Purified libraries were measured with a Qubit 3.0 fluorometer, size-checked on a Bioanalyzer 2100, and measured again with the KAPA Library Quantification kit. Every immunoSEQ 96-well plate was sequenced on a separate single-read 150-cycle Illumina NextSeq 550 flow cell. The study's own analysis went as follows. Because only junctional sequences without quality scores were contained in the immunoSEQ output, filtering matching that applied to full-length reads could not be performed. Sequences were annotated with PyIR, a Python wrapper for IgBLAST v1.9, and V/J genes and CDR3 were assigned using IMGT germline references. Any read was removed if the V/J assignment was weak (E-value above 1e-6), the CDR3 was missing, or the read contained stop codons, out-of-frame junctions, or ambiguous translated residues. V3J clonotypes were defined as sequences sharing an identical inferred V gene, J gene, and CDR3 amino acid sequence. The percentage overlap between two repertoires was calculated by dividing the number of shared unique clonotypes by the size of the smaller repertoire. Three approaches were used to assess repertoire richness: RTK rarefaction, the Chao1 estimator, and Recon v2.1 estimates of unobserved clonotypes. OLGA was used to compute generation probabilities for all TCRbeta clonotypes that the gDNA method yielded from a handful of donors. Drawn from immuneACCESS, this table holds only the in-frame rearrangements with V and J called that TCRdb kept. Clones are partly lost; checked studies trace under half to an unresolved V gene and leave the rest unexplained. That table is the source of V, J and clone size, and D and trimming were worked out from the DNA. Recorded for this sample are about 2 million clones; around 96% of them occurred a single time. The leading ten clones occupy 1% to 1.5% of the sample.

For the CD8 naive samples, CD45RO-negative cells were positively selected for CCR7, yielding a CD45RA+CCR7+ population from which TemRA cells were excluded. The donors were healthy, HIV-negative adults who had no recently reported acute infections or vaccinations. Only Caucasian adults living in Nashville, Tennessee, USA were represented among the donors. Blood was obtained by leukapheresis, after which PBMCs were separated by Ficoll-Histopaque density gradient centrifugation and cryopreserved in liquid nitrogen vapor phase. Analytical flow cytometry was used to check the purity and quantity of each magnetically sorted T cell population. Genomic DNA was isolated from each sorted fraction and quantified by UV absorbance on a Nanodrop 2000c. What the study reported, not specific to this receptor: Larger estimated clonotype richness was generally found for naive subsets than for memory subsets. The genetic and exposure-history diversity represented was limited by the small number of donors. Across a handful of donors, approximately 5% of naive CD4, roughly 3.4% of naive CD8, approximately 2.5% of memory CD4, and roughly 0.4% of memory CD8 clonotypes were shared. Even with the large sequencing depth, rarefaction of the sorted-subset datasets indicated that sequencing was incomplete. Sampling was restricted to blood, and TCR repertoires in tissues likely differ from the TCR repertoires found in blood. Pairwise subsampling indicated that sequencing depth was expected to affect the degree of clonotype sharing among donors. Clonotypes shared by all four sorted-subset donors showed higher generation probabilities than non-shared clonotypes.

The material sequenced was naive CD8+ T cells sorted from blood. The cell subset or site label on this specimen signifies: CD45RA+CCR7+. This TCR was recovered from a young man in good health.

CDR3 protein: CAWSVAGGYNEQFF. The nucleotide sequence reads as follows: TGTGCCTGGAGTGTAGCAGGGGGCTACAATGAGCAGTTCTTC. The chain is assembled from TRBV30 and TRBJ2-1; 7 bases in the middle match TRBD1. The CDR3 runs 14 residues from the cysteine to the phenylalanine. This entry keeps only the CDR3 DNA: 42 bases, framed from base 1. The junction shows trimming of 0 bases on V and 3 bases on J, and the gene matches do not reach 2 bases of it. Reading the germline V gene (reference sequence) gives CDR1 GTSNPN and CDR2 SVGIG.